This is a list of T cell receptor beta chains from one sample in a study of vaccination effects on CD4 cells after COVID-19. The repertoire was sequenced with immunoSEQ multiplex PCR; TCRdb's copy has only in-frame clones and lacks some. The profile shows more than 20,000 clones, about 71% of them singletons. What these receptors recognize is not known. The sequencing here drew on CD4+ T cells from PBMCs cultured with HCoV-OC43 spike peptides, taken before COVID-19 vaccination. These receptors all stem from a human donor who received a COVID-19 vaccine. CDR3s include the opening cysteine and the closing phenylalanine or tryptophan. The D gene is left open where the match is weak. Not all rows give a size; the values are once, few, many and, for expanded clones, a class.

d_gene	abundance	v_gene	j_gene	CDR3nt	CDR3aa
.	.	TRBV5-1	TRBJ2-7	TGCGCCAGCAGCCCAACCGAGGGGGGTTGGTTCGAGCAGTACTTC	CASSPTEGGWFEQYF
.	.	TRBV6-5	TRBJ1-2	TGTGCCAGCAGCCAAGATCTCTGGCAAAACTATGGCTACACCTTC	CASSQDLWQNYGYTF
TRBD1	.	TRBV15	TRBJ1-2	TGTGCCACCAGCAGCTCTACAGGGGGCACTGGCTACACCTTC	CATSSSTGGTGYTF
TRBD2	.	TRBV4-1	TRBJ2-7	TGCGCCAGCAGCCAAGATGTATCCCTAGCGGGATCCTACGAGCAGTACTTC	CASSQDVSLAGSYEQYF
TRBD1	.	TRBV5-5	TRBJ2-1	TGTGCCAGCAGTCGGGACAGGAGGAATGAGCAGTTCTTC	CASSRDRRNEQFF
.	.	TRBV30	TRBJ1-4	TGTGCCTGGAGTTCTGGGTCCTGGGAAAAACTGTTTTTT	CAWSSGSWEKLFF
.	few	TRBV5-1	TRBJ2-5	TGCGCCAGCAGCTTGGTATCGTTGGACCAAGAGACCCAGTACTTC	CASSLVSLDQETQYF
.	.	TRBV7-2	TRBJ1-2	TGTGCCAGCACCACAGGGACGGGGTATGGCTACACCTTC	CASTTGTGYGYTF
.	.	TRBV5-1	TRBJ2-1	TGCGCCAGCAGCCCACTCGGGGGCAATGAGCAGTTCTTC	CASSPLGGNEQFF
.	.	TRBV5-1	TRBJ2-1	TGCGCCAGCAGCTTGGCCGACCCCGCCAATGAGCAGTTCTTC	CASSLADPANEQFF
.	once	TRBV7-9	TRBJ2-7	TGTGCCAGCATCTCAGGAGCGGGTTACGAGCAGTACTTC	CASISGAGYEQYF
.	.	TRBV5-4	TRBJ2-3	TGTGCCAGCAGCTTCGGAGCGTTTAGCACAGATACGCAGTATTTT	CASSFGAFSTDTQYF
TRBD2	.	TRBV5-1	TRBJ2-1	TGCGCCAGCAGCCAATTAACTAGCGGGGGGATCAACAATGAGCAGTTCTTC	CASSQLTSGGINNEQFF
.	.	TRBV5-1	TRBJ2-1	TGCGCCAGCAGCTTGCAGGGTAGGGACAATGAGCAGTTCTTC	CASSLQGRDNEQFF
TRBD2	.	TRBV7-8	TRBJ2-1	TGTGCCAGCAGCTTAGGGACCCCCGGGAGGTCCACTTTCTACAATGAGCAGTTCTTC	CASSLGTPGRSTFYNEQFF
.	.	TRBV6-2/TRBV6-3	TRBJ1-2	TGTGCCAGCAGTTACAGAGGACAATCCTATGGCTACACCTTC	CASSYRGQSYGYTF
.	few	TRBV5-1	TRBJ1-2	TGCGCCAGCAGCTCGACAGGTAGCTATGGCTACACCTTC	CASSSTGSYGYTF
.	few	TRBV10-2	TRBJ1-1	TGCGCCAGCTCCCAGGGGAACACTGAAGCTTTCTTT	CASSQGNTEAFF
.	.	TRBV27	TRBJ2-1	TGTGCCAGCAGTTTCGGGCAGGGGAGGGATGAGCAGTTCTTC	CASSFGQGRDEQFF
TRBD1	.	TRBV10-2	TRBJ1-1	TGCGCCAGCAGAGGACAGGCAGTGGCTGGGGGCACTGAAGCTTTCTTT	CASRGQAVAGGTEAFF
TRBD1	once	TRBV5-1	TRBJ2-1	TGCGCCAGCAGCCCGGACAGGGACCACGGGGTGCAGTTCTTC	CASSPDRDHGVQFF
.	.	TRBV21-1	TRBJ2-1	TGTGCCAGCAGCAACCGGAGACTAGCGGCAGATGAGCAGTTCTTC	CASSNRRLAADEQFF
.	.	TRBV10-3	TRBJ2-7	TGTGCCATCGCCGAGGGGTTCGGCGAGCAGTACTTC	CAIAEGFGEQYF
.	.	TRBV10-1	TRBJ2-3	TGCGCCACCAACGTCGGAGATACGCAGTATTTT	CATNVGDTQYF
TRBD1	.	TRBV7-9	TRBJ1-2	TGTGCCAGCAGCGCCCCGGGACAGGGGGCTGTTGGCTACACCTTC	CASSAPGQGAVGYTF
.	.	TRBV6-5	TRBJ1-4	TGTGCCAGCAGTAAGGGAACCGCTAATGAAAAACTGTTTTTT	CASSKGTANEKLFF
TRBD2	.	TRBV5-8	TRBJ2-7	TGTGCCAGCAGCTTGGTTTCGCCTAGCGGGGGGGCCTACGAGCAGTACTTC	CASSLVSPSGGAYEQYF
.	.	TRBV9	TRBJ1-5	TGTGCCAGCAGCGTTTCTGCCAGCTACAATCAGCCCCAGCATTTT	CASSVSASYNQPQHF
.	.	TRBV20-1	TRBJ1-2	TGCAGTGCTAGTGATGGGGCACCGGAGGACTATGGCTACACCTTC	CSASDGAPEDYGYTF
.	once	TRBV2	TRBJ2-1	TGTGCCAGCAGGGACTTCAACCTACACGAGTTCTTC	CASRDFNLHEFF
.	few	TRBV27	TRBJ1-2	TGTGCCAGCAGTACACGCCGACAGGTTGATGGCTACACCTTC	CASSTRRQVDGYTF
TRBD2	.	TRBV7-9	TRBJ2-2	TGTGCCAGCAGCTTCATGGGGGGGACGGGCACCGGGGAGCTGTTTTTT	CASSFMGGTGTGELFF
.	.	TRBV7-9	TRBJ2-3	TGTGCCAGCCGTCTCGAAGATACGCAGTATTTT	CASRLEDTQYF
.	.	TRBV6-5	TRBJ1-2	TGTGCCAGCAGGCCGGGACGGACCTTTAACTATGGCTACACCTTC	CASRPGRTFNYGYTF
.	.	TRBV29-1	TRBJ2-2	TGCAGCGTTGAGAGGGGTACCGGGGAGCTGTTTTTT	CSVERGTGELFF
.	.	TRBV19	TRBJ1-4	TGTGCCAGTAATCCCGCGCCGAGGGGCAATGAAAAACTGTTTTTT	CASNPAPRGNEKLFF
TRBD2	.	TRBV3-1/TRBV3-2	TRBJ2-5	TGTGCCAGCAGCCAGGCGGGGGGCCTCCAAGAGACCCAGTACTTC	CASSQAGGLQETQYF
TRBD2	.	TRBV6-5	TRBJ2-1	TGTGCCAGCAGTTTTAGAGCGGGAGTAAACGAGCAGTTCTTC	CASSFRAGVNEQFF
.	.	TRBV10-2	TRBJ2-3	TGCGCCAGCGCCCGCGGGAAGCTGTCAGATACGCAGTATTTT	CASARGKLSDTQYF
TRBD1	few	TRBV7-9	TRBJ1-3	TGTGCCAGCAGCTTAGTGTATGAGACAGGGCCCTCTGGAAACACCATATATTTT	CASSLVYETGPSGNTIYF
.	.	TRBV6-2/TRBV6-3	TRBJ1-5	TGTGCCAGCAGTTACACGAACAATCAGCCCCAGCATTTT	CASSYTNNQPQHF
.	.	TRBV2	TRBJ2-5	TGTGCCAGCAGTGAAAGGGGAGACCAAGAGACCCAGTACTTC	CASSERGDQETQYF
.	.	TRBV10-3	TRBJ1-1	TGTGCCACTCGGCGGGAGAGATTGAACACTGAAGCTTTCTTT	CATRRERLNTEAFF